This TCR beta chain was identified in a study of early T cells in non-severe SARS-CoV-2 infection. Study in general: The input, bulk RNA from unsorted whole blood, was sequenced, and chains were unpaired.

This clonotype was recorded at least ten times. Its specificity is unknown. cDNA molecules, individually, were tagged with unique molecular identifiers. Each CDR3 protein gets one entry after TCRdb re-called the 5' RACE reads with MiXCR. The repertoire holds approximately 48,000 distinct CDR3 sequences, with less than 7.5% as singletons. Whole-study results and caveats: CD4 and private specificities were missed by VDJdb matching, which favored anti-spike CD8 responses.

V lost 5 bases, J lost 7 bases, and 12 bases lay in between. The CDR3 runs 12 residues. The germline V gene encodes CDR1 LNHNV and CDR2 YYDKDF (reference sequence). Sequenced here: whole blood, sampled at baseline. The origin of this receptor is an adult who was a healthcare worker with PCR-confirmed SARS-CoV-2 infection or an uninfected control (not recorded which). This rearrangement joins TRBV15 to TRBJ2-7; maybe TRBD1 (5 bases). The CDR3 DNA reads as TGTGCCACCAGCCATAACAGGTTGGAGCAGTACTTC. Amino acid sequence: CATSHNRLEQYF.